This passage covers 9 T cell receptor beta chains from one sample sequenced in a study of vaccination effects on CD4 cells after COVID-19 (dated by TCRdb to the early 2020s). No cognate antigen is known for these TCRs. The protocol used for the library was the immunoSEQ multiplex PCR assay. TCRdb retrieved this table from immuneACCESS and kept in-frame rearrangements only. Not all clones are present; in checked studies, unresolved V genes account for under half, and no reason is known for the remainder. The table for this sample lists 30,000 to 45,000 clones; roughly 70% of them were counted only once. The ten largest clones capture 20% to 25% of the sample. The ViraFEST assay stimulated PBMC with viral peptide pools and then used TCR sequencing to identify antigen-specific CD4+ T cell clonotypes by expansion. After around eleven days of culture, CD4+ T cells were isolated with the EasySep CD4+ T cell isolation kit. Negative nucleocapsid antibody results before and after vaccination confirmed that the healthy vaccine recipients had no prior SARS-CoV-2 infection.

Here the sequenced sample was CD4+ T cells from PBMCs cultured with SARS-CoV-2 spike peptides, taken before COVID-19 vaccination. According to the study, the label for this sample's cell subset or site signals: SARS-CoV-2 spike overlapping peptide pool stimulation. These TCRs come from a human donor who received a COVID-19 vaccine.

This clone appeared a few times. This rearrangement joins TRBV10-3 to TRBJ1-1; no reliable D call. The CDR3 has 11 residues. Germline V gene sequence: CDR1 ENHRY, CDR2 SYGVKD. V gave up 10 bases and J gave up 0 bases, with 6 bases separating them. Here the CDR3 reads CATAMNTEAFF. In DNA form, the CDR3 reads TGTGCCACCGCTATGAACACTGAAGCTTTCTTT.

The chain carries TRBV7-8 and TRBJ1-1; D is perhaps TRBD1 (5 bases). The ends were cut back, 1 base at V and 1 base at J, with 7 bases in the middle. Germline V CDR1 and CDR2: SGHVS, FQNEAQ. The length of the CDR3 is 14 residues. The CDR3 region is CASSLEGRNTEAFF. Written as DNA, the CDR3 is TGTGCCAGCAGCTTAGAGGGGAGGAACACTGAAGCTTTCTTT.

The J gene is TRBJ2-7, the V gene TRBV11-2, with unresolved D. The CDR3 is made up of 12 amino acids. V was clipped by 5 bases and J by 7 bases, with 12 bases between them. In germline, CDR1 is SGHAT, CDR2 FQNNGV. The CDR3 DNA reads TGTGCCAGCAGCGCGCGGACCGGGGAGCAGTACTTC. This encodes CASSARTGEQYF.

The V call is TRBV3-1 (or the pseudogene TRBV3-2), the J call TRBJ2-5, with TRBD1 matching over 10 bases. Trimming took 0 bases from V and 7 from J; bases not matched to a gene: 8. Germline values: CDR1 LGHDT, CDR2 YNNKEL (reference sequence). This CDR3 is built from 16 residues. The DNA of the CDR3 is TGTGCCAGCAGCCAAGATCGGACAGGGGGAGTAGGGACCCAGTACTTC. Amino acids: CASSQDRTGGVGTQYF.

J is TRBJ1-2 and V is TRBV7-2; perhaps TRBD1 as D (5 bases). Germline assignment: CDR1 SGHTA and CDR2 FQGNSA. With 2 bases removed from V and 5 bases from J, the gap between germline ends came to 18 bases. The CDR3 runs 16 residues. The CDR3 is CASSLLGTAGPYGYTF. As DNA, the CDR3 is TGTGCCAGCAGCTTATTGGGTACGGCAGGGCCTTATGGCTACACCTTC.

The chain links TRBV27 to TRBJ2-6, with D uncertain. V was clipped by 5 bases and J by 2 bases, with 7 bases between them. The CDR3 is made up of 14 amino acids. Looked up from germline, CDR1 is MNHEY and CDR2 is SMNVEV (reference sequence). CDR3 nucleotide sequence: TGTGCCAGCAGTCCCCTAGCTGGGGCCAACGTCCTGACTTTC. It codes for CASSPLAGANVLTF.

Only one count was recorded for this clone. V and J are TRBV28 and TRBJ2-7, with D uncertain. This CDR3 comprises 13 residues. Between the trimmed V and J ends, which lost 5 bases and 2 bases, there was a span of 10 bases. Per germline, CDR1 MDHEN and CDR2 SYDVKM. The CDR3 spells CASSPRIAYEQYF. The CDR3 DNA follows: TGTGCCAGCAGTCCCAGGATAGCCTACGAGCAGTACTTC.

The chain carries TRBV12-5 and TRBJ1-2, with 10 bases identical to TRBD1. V was pared by 2 bases and J by 7 bases, with 10 bases of the junction left unmatched. The CDR3 extends over 16 amino acids. Germline CDR1 is LGHNT and CDR2 is FRNRAP. CDR3 residues: CASGLILGQGFRGYTF. DNA of the CDR3: TGTGCTAGTGGTTTGATCCTGGGACAGGGGTTTCGTGGCTACACCTTC.

The gene calls are TRBV30 and TRBJ1-3; the D is unclear. V was shortened by 2 bases and J by 0 bases, with 5 bases between the two germline ends. CDR3 length: 13 residues. Germline V lookup: CDR1 GTSNPN, CDR2 SVGIG (reference sequence). CDR3 bases: TGTGCCTGGAGTCGCAGCTCTGGAAACACCATATATTTT. This translates into CAWSRSSGNTIYF.